The 14 T cell receptor beta chains below all came from one sample that was sequenced in a study of breast tumors, draining lymph nodes, adjacent tissues. Using its own MiXCR run on the multiplex PCR reads, TCRdb lists one record per CDR3 protein. The top ten hold over 0.95% of the sample, which has over 250,000 distinct CDR3 sequences, over 25% seen once. Axillary draining lymph nodes of breast cancer patients supplied the node samples. Specimen: axillary lymph node tissue. Receptors were obtained from a female donor with breast cancer. Some clones in this sample may be carry-over from other donors' samples.

J is TRBJ2-3 and V is TRBV2; tentative D call: TRBD2 (6 bases). The V end lost 6 bases, the J end lost 11 bases, and 21 bases lay between the germline ends. Germline-derived CDR1 and CDR2 are SNHLY and FYNNEI. The CDR3 is 14 amino acids. The chain's CDR3 is CASSRRRDVNEQYF. The CDR3 DNA is TGTGCCAGCAGCCGGAGGCGGGACGTCAATGAGCAGTATTTT.

Here the CDR3 DNA reads TGTGCCTGGAGTGTAAGGGGACAACAAGGGCAGTACTTC. Amino acids: CAWSVRGQQGQYF. The J gene is TRBJ2-4, the V gene TRBV30, with a weak D call TRBD1 (6 bases). CDR1 and CDR2 (germline): GTSNPN, SVGIG (reference sequence). There are 13 residues in the CDR3. Trimming removed 0 bases from V and 13 bases from J, with 16 bases in between.

The J gene is TRBJ1-1, the V gene TRBV7-2; D not certain. Germline V gene sequence: CDR1 SGHTA, CDR2 FQGNSA. V was shortened by 0 bases and J by 1 base, with 9 bases between the two germline ends. This CDR3 spans 15 amino acids. CDR3 DNA sequence: TGTGCCAGCAGCTTAGCGGCACAGACGAACACTGAAGCTTTCTTT. It specifies CASSLAAQTNTEAFF.

For this clonotype: Germline and junction disagree at one end, which may indicate a read error. The chain joins TRBV19 to TRBJ2-7, with 11 positions matching TRBD1. The length of the CDR3 is 15 residues. Germline CDR1 LNHDA, CDR2 SQIVND (reference sequence). CDR3 nucleotide sequence: TGTGCCAGTAGTATAGACGGACAGGGGGCCTACGAGCAGCACTTC. Residues: CASSIDGQGAYEQHF. Drawing the rest from reference TRBV19 and TRBJ2-7, the complete variable domain is DGGITQSPKYLFRKEGQNVTLSCEQNLNHDAMYWYRQDPGQGLRLIYYSQIVNDFQKGDIAEGYSVSREKKESFPLTVTSAQKNPTAFYLCASSIDGQGAYEQHFGPGTRLTVT.

This clonotype has a count of ten or more. The chain combines TRBV11-1 with TRBJ2-3; D call uncertain. CDR3 length equals 13 residues. Germline V gene sequence: CDR1 SGHAT, CDR2 FQDESV (reference sequence). V was clipped by 1 base and J by 7 bases, with 9 bases between them. For the CDR3, the DNA is TGTGCCAGCAGCTTAGTGGCTCTTAATACGCAGTATTTT. It encodes CASSLVALNTQYF.

This clonotype was counted a single time. This chain joins TRBV29-1 and TRBJ2-7, with 8 bases that match TRBD2. Germline lookup yields CDR1 SQVTM and CDR2 ANQGSEA. The CDR3 runs 12 residues. The CDR3 nucleotides are TGCATCTACCCGGGACTAGTCTACGAGCAGTACTTC. This sequence encodes CIYPGLVYEQYF.

As to this clonotype: With a much larger clone just one base away, this may be a read error. The conserved phenylalanine or tryptophan is not found at the CDR3 terminus, so this likely reflects a read error. The chain has TRBV7-9 and TRBJ2-5; TRBD1 matches at 9 bases. V lost 6 bases to trimming and J lost 5 bases; unmatched junction nucleotides: 7. Germline V gene sequence: CDR1 SEHNR, CDR2 FQNEAQ (reference sequence). The CDR3 runs 14 residues. CDR3 sequence reads: CASSTGTGLETQYL. The CDR3 nucleotides are TGTGCCAGCAGTACCGGGACAGGGTTGGAGACCCAGTACCTC.

On this clonotype itself: A much bigger clone sits one base away, suggesting this may be a read error. The chain uses TRBV5-4 and TRBJ1-2, with unresolved D. The CDR3 is 12 residues long. Trimming pared 7 bases from V and 5 bases from J, leaving 12 bases between. Germline V lookup: CDR1 SGHNT, CDR2 YYREEE (reference sequence). The CDR3 nucleotides read TGTGCCAGCGCCTCCTTGGGGTATGGCTACACCTTC. Amino acids: CASASLGYGYTF.

Many counts were recorded for this clonotype. In DNA form, the CDR3 reads TGTGCCATCCCCCTACAATGCGTTACAGAGCAGTTCTTC. Its protein product is CAIPLQCVTEQFF. This chain connects TRBV10-3 to TRBJ2-1; no clear D. This CDR3 region has 13 residues. Between the trimmed V and J ends, which lost 8 bases and 10 bases, there was a span of 18 bases. Germline V gene data show CDR1 as ENHRY and CDR2 as SYGVKD.

On this clonotype itself: Its ends do not fully match the called genes, so a read error is possible. The chain links TRBV29-1 to TRBJ2-3; the D gene is possibly TRBD1 (5 bases). Germline lookup yields CDR1 SQVTM and CDR2 ANQGSEA. The CDR3 contains 13 residues. In DNA, the CDR3 is TGCAGCGTTGATGGGGCAGGCACAGGTACGCAGTATTTT. It codes for CSVDGAGTGTQYF.

This clonotype appeared many times. The chain has TRBV9 and TRBJ1-5, with 8 bases lining up with TRBD1. After removal of 9 bases from V and 1 base from J, the junction contained 12 bases not matched to a gene. This CDR3 region has 16 residues. Per germline, CDR1 SGDLS and CDR2 YYNGEE. This chain's CDR3 is CAIGTGEGGSNQPQHF. In DNA, the CDR3 is TGTGCCATCGGGACAGGCGAGGGGGGCAGCAATCAGCCCCAGCATTTT.

In regard to this clonotype: As the CDR3 is not closed by the conserved phenylalanine or tryptophan, this likely results from a read error. CDR3 nucleotides: TGTGCCAGCAGCAGTTACACCGGGGAGCTGTTTCTT. The encoded protein is CASSSYTGELFL. This chain links TRBV3-1 with TRBJ2-2; D call uncertain. The CDR3 runs to 12 residues. V shed 5 bases and J shed 3 bases, with 4 bases lying between them. The V gene's germline CDR1 is LGHDT and CDR2 YNNKEL (reference sequence).

V and J are TRBV12-3 or TRBV12-4 and TRBJ1-1, with 11 bases identical to TRBD1. This CDR3 region has 15 residues. The V segment lost 6 bases and the J segment 0 bases; nucleotides outside the gene matches: 3. CDR3 protein: CASRRDRGLNTEAFF. CDR3 nucleotide sequence: TGTGCCAGCAGGCGGGACAGGGGGTTGAACACTGAAGCTTTCTTT.

This clonotype was detected ten times or more. The chain links TRBV5-1 to TRBJ2-5; 7 nucleotides line up with TRBD2. CDR1 is SGHRS, CDR2 YFSETQ, per germline. The V gene end was trimmed by 4 bases and the J gene end by 5 bases; junction bases not matched to a gene: 8. CDR3 length: 14 residues. The CDR3 DNA reads TGCGCCAGCAGCCCGACTAGCTTCGGCGAGACCCAGTACTTC. Encoded protein: CASSPTSFGETQYF.